Described below is a single TCR beta chain sequence and its context. CDR1 and CDR2 from the germline V gene are MNHEY and SVGAGI. With V trimmed by 2 bases and J by 4 bases, 10 bases remained unmatched. The CDR3 has 16 residues. This record belongs to a study of shared clonotypes between healthy human individuals. Into CD45RA+ naive and CD45RA-negative memory subsets, the CD4+ cells were split. The data were produced by immunoSEQ multiplex PCR, yet TCRdb's version contains in-frame clones alone and is incomplete. Among about 2.4 million clones, approximately 93% were seen once, and the ten largest hold about 0.39%.

This sequence joins TRBV6-5 and TRBJ1-1; 7 nucleotides line up with TRBD1. The receptor's source is a man between 18 and 29 years old in good health. Some clones in this sample may be carry-over from other donors' samples. The material sequenced was naive CD4+ T cells from PBMCs. Specified subset: CD45RA+ positively selected. The CDR3 nucleotides are TGTGCCAGCAGTTACCGGGACAGCGGTTTTGGCACTGAAGCTTTCTTT. It is translated as CASSYRDSGFGTEAFF.